A single TCR beta chain is shown here with its context. The antigen remains unidentified. Single viable CD3+CD4+CD8-CD45RO+ cells were sorted as the memory CD4+ T cells. CD4+ T cells were isolated by positive magnetic selection. The data were produced by immunoSEQ multiplex PCR, yet TCRdb's version contains in-frame clones alone and is incomplete. Among under 50,000 clones listed, approximately 78% were seen once. The data stem from a study of memory CD4+ T cells and cytomegalovirus serostatus. Per germline, CDR1 SGDLS and CDR2 YYNGEE. With 0 bases removed from V and 2 bases from J, the gap between germline ends came to 8 bases. The length of the CDR3 is 15 residues. Findings and limits, study-wide: CD4+ memory repertoires contained about 40% of the 164 reported CMV TCRbeta sequences.

The clonotype originates from an adult in good health and CMV-seronegative. This rearrangement joins TRBV9 to TRBJ2-2, with D unresolved. Sequencing was carried out using memory CD4+ T cells from blood. CDR3 protein: CASSVVGTNTGELFF. The CDR3, as DNA: TGTGCCAGCAGCGTAGTTGGCACCAACACCGGGGAGCTGTTTTTT.